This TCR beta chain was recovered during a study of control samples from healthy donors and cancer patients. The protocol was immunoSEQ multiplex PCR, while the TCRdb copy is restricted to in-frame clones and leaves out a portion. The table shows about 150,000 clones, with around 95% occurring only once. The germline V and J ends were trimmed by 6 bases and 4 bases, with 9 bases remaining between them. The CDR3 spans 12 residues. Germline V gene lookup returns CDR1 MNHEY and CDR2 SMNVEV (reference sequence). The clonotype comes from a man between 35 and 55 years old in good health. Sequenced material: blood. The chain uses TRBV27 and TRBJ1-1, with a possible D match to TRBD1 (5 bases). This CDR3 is CASRQGLTEAFF. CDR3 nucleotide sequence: TGTGCCAGCAGGCAGGGCCTCACTGAAGCTTTCTTT.